The 21 T cell receptor beta chains presented below share a single source sample, sequenced in a study of T cells after yellow fever vaccination. From the 5' RACE reads, TCRdb called clonotypes with MiXCR, one entry per CDR3 protein. The sample lists about 130,000 distinct CDR3 sequences; 5% to 8% were seen once. The input for sequencing was CD4+ T cells sorted from PBMCs, taken 10 days after the yellow fever booster vaccination. The receptors shown here come from a man younger than 40 who received the YFV17D yellow fever vaccine.

This clonotype has ten or more counts. This chain links TRBV6-1 with TRBJ1-1; the D gene is possibly TRBD1 (5 bases). The V gene lost 5 bases and the J gene lost 11 bases, with 18 bases spanning the gap. In germline, CDR1 is MNHNS, CDR2 SASEGT. The length of the CDR3 is 13 residues. Here the CDR3 DNA reads TGTGCCAGCAGTAAGACAGTTCGTAGTTTGGCTTTCTTT. Encoded protein: CASSKTVRSLAFF.

This clonotype occurred many times. The V call is TRBV6-2 or TRBV6-3, the J call TRBJ2-7; D not certain. Per germline, CDR1 MNHEY and CDR2 SVGEGT. The CDR3 covers 12 residues. V was trimmed by 5 bases and J by 5 bases, leaving 10 bases between them. For the CDR3, the DNA is TGTGCCAGCAGTAACCCAAGGGACGAGCAGTACTTC. Translated, it gives CASSNPRDEQYF.

This clonotype has ten or more counts. The CDR3: CASRKLEWKNIQYF. CDR3 nucleotides: TGTGCCAGCAGGAAACTAGAGTGGAAAAACATTCAGTACTTC. The chain links TRBV6-7 to TRBJ2-4; D perhaps matches TRBD2 (5 bases). TRBV6-7 falls under the ORF class, with uncertain function. This CDR3 comprises 14 residues. The V end lost 6 bases, the J end lost 4 bases, and 13 bases lay between the germline ends.

This clonotype was seen repeatedly, ten times or more. The DNA for the CDR3 is TGCGCCAGCAGCCAAGATAGCGGGAGGCCCCCCTACGAGCAGTACTTC. This codes for CASSQDSGRPPYEQYF. The V call is TRBV4-3, the J call TRBJ2-7; 10 bases agree with TRBD2. The length of the CDR3 is 16 residues. Germline V CDR1 and CDR2: LGHNA, YSLEER. Trimming cost V 0 bases and J 2 bases; bases outside gene matches: 4.

This clonotype was found a few times. CDR3: CASSQDHRTNEKLFF. The DNA of the CDR3 is TGCGCCAGCAGCCAAGATCACAGGACTAATGAAAAACTGTTTTTT. The chain couples TRBV4-3 to TRBJ1-4; perhaps TRBD1 as D (5 bases). CDR1 LGHNA and CDR2 YSLEER come from the germline V gene. The CDR3 extends over 15 amino acids. Between the trimmed V and J ends, which lost 0 bases and 2 bases, there was a span of 7 bases.

The CDR3, as DNA: TGTGCCAGCAGTTTAAGGGGTCACTACGAGCAGTACTTC. It encodes CASSLRGHYEQYF. The chain uses TRBV27 and TRBJ2-7, with D possibly matching TRBD1 (5 bases). The CDR3 totals 13 residues. Deletions cut 2 bases from V and 3 bases from J, with 8 bases between. Germline CDR1 reads MNHEY; CDR2 reads SMNVEV (reference sequence).

At least ten counts were recorded for this clonotype. V usage is TRBV5-1 and J usage is TRBJ2-1, with no clear D. Per the germline V gene, CDR1 is SGHRS and CDR2 is YFSETQ. V lost 0 bases and J lost 4, with 11 bases in between. The CDR3 sequence is 15 residues long. This CDR3 reads CASSLAWTTYNEQFF. The CDR3 DNA reads TGCGCCAGCAGCTTGGCCTGGACCACATACAATGAGCAGTTCTTC.

This rearrangement joins TRBV7-2 to TRBJ1-2; tentative D call: TRBD1 (5 bases). This CDR3 spans 14 amino acids. Germline V gene lookup returns CDR1 SGHTA and CDR2 FQGNSA. Trimming took off 5 bases at V and 8 bases at J, with 18 bases between the two ends. CDR3 in DNA: TGTGCCAGCAGCGCCGACAGCCAGTCTCGGGGCTACACCTTC. Protein sequence: CASSADSQSRGYTF.

Ten or more counts support this clonotype. This chain joins TRBV7-9 and TRBJ2-1, with no clear D. V shed 2 bases and J shed 1 base, with 9 bases lying between them. The germline V gene has CDR1 SEHNR and CDR2 FQNEAQ (reference sequence). This CDR3 contains 15 residues. The CDR3 nucleotides read TGTGCCAGCAGCTTACGGCCAGATTCCTACAATGAGCAGTTCTTC. Amino acid sequence: CASSLRPDSYNEQFF.

In its sample, this clonotype was seen many times. The V and J genes are TRBV20-1 and TRBJ2-3; possible D gene TRBD2, 5 bases. Trimming took 0 bases from V and 2 from J, leaving 21 bases between them. The V gene's germline CDR1 is DFQATT and CDR2 SNEGSKA (reference sequence). The CDR3 spans 18 residues. The CDR3 DNA reads TGCAGTGCTAGAGAGGTACTAGAGCGAGTTGTGTCCACAGATACGCAGTATTTT. Its translation is CSAREVLERVVSTDTQYF.

This clonotype was seen many times. V and J are TRBV5-1 and TRBJ2-2; D gene ambiguous. This CDR3 has 14 amino acids. CDR1 is SGHRS, CDR2 YFSETQ, per germline. The V end lost 0 bases, the J end lost 1 base, and 4 bases lay between the germline ends. This CDR3 reads CASSLGQNTGELFF. The CDR3 DNA reads TGCGCCAGCAGCTTGGGGCAGAACACCGGGGAGCTGTTTTTT.

This clonotype was observed a handful of times. The V and J genes are TRBV7-2 and TRBJ2-3; D is unclear. Deletions cut 5 bases from V and 6 bases from J, with 15 bases between. CDR3 length equals 14 residues. In germline, CDR1 is SGHTA, CDR2 FQGNSA. The CDR3 DNA is TGTGCCAGCAGCCCCCGGGCAGGCGCGGATACGCAGTATTTT. This encodes CASSPRAGADTQYF.

This clonotype was detected many times. CDR3 coding DNA: TGTGCCAGTAGTATCTACTCGGGTTCTGGCTACACCTTC. Translation: CASSIYSGSGYTF. The chain couples TRBV19 to TRBJ1-2; no definite D call. V was pared by 3 bases and J by 7 bases, with 12 bases between. The V gene's germline CDR1 is LNHDA and CDR2 SQIVND (reference sequence). The CDR3 has 13 amino acids.

This clonotype was recorded many times. The chain employs TRBV5-1 and TRBJ2-2; D call uncertain. Trimming removed 1 base from V and 2 bases from J, with 9 bases in between. The CDR3 has 15 residues. Germline CDR1 and CDR2: SGHRS and YFSETQ. The CDR3 nucleotides read TGCGCCAGCAGCTTGAGCACTATCAACACCGGGGAGCTGTTTTTT. It codes for CASSLSTINTGELFF.

The V call is TRBV20-1, the J call TRBJ1-5; D not resolved. CDR3 length: 16 residues. Germline CDR1 DFQATT, CDR2 SNEGSKA (reference sequence). The V and J ends lost 0 bases and 3 bases respectively, with 15 bases between them. This CDR3 is CSARDVVVQPNQPQHF. The CDR3 coding sequence is TGCAGTGCTAGAGATGTGGTGGTACAGCCCAATCAGCCCCAGCATTTT.

For this clonotype: A much larger clonotype is one base distant, so this may be a read error. The V call is TRBV20-1, the J call TRBJ2-1, with TRBD2 identical over 12 bases. Germline values: CDR1 DFQATT, CDR2 SNEGSKA (reference sequence). The CDR3 is 18 residues long. In DNA, the CDR3 is TGCTGTGCTAGAGATCTCCTCATCGGGGGACTAGCGGGTCAGGAGCAGTTCTTC. This gives the protein CCARDLLIGGLAGQEQFF.

This clonotype was recorded many times. The chain combines TRBV6-1 with TRBJ1-6, with 8 bases lining up with TRBD1. CDR1 and CDR2 from the germline V gene are MNHNS and SASEGT. This CDR3 contains 18 residues. Unmatched junction bases numbered 18, after V lost 6 bases and J lost 8 bases. DNA for the CDR3: TGTGCCAGCAGCGAGCGCATACCAACGTGGGGACAGGATTCACCCCTCCACTTT. Its protein is CASSERIPTWGQDSPLHF.

This clonotype has ten or more counts. The V and J genes are TRBV20-1 and TRBJ1-5, with a tentative D call TRBD1 (5 bases). Germline V CDR1 and CDR2: DFQATT, SNEGSKA (reference sequence). The CDR3 sequence is 16 residues long. V was shortened by 4 bases and J by 1 base, with 17 bases between the two germline ends. The CDR3 nucleotides read TGCAGTGCTAAAGTTATGGGGACGGAGAGCAATCAGCCCCAGCATTTT. Protein product: CSAKVMGTESNQPQHF.

There are many counts of this clonotype. This chain uses TRBV7-2 with TRBJ2-7; TRBD2 matches 8 bases. Germline V gives CDR1 SGHTA, CDR2 FQGNSA. V dropped 7 bases and J dropped 7; count of bases not matched to a gene: 12. The CDR3 is 14 amino acids. CDR3: CASTTGSGTREQYF. The CDR3 region has the DNA TGTGCCAGCACCACGGGTAGCGGGACCCGGGAGCAGTACTTC.

Ten or more counts support this clonotype. The J gene is TRBJ1-1, the V gene TRBV12-3 or TRBV12-4; no clear D. Trimming removed 3 bases at V and 5 bases at J, with 10 bases between. The CDR3 extends over 13 amino acids. The CDR3 DNA sequence: TGTGCCAGCAGTTTTTTTGCGGGGACTGAAGCTTTCTTT. It is translated as CASSFFAGTEAFF.

The table lists this clonotype with many counts. The chain couples TRBV18 to TRBJ2-1, with TRBD2 matching over 9 bases. In germline, CDR1 is KGHSH, CDR2 LQKENI. V gave up 9 bases and J gave up 4 bases; unmatched junction bases: 19. The CDR3 consists of 18 residues. The CDR3 reads CASSPGRVAGVGYNEQFF. The DNA for the CDR3 is TGTGCCAGTTCCCCCGGACGGGTAGCGGGAGTGGGTTACAATGAGCAGTTCTTC.